Following are 24 T cell receptor beta chains from one sample sequenced in a study of OX40 agonist ivuxolimab in advanced cancers. Assay used: immunoSEQ multiplex PCR; TCRdb lists only in-frame clones, some missing. The data contain about 15,000 clones, about three quarters of them singletons. The sample here was CD4+ or CD8+ T cells sorted from blood, taken in a trial of the OX40 agonist ivuxolimab. These receptors were obtained from an adult with an advanced solid tumor such as melanoma, head and neck, liver or kidney cancer.

This chain connects TRBV27 to TRBJ1-2, with D possibly TRBD1 on 6 matching bases. The CDR3 length is 14 residues. Germline assignment: CDR1 MNHEY and CDR2 SMNVEV (reference sequence). V gave up 8 bases and J gave up 3 bases, with 16 bases separating them. CDR3 in amino acids: CASGSGGLDYGYTF. The CDR3 nucleotides are TGTGCCAGCGGTTCCGGGGGGCTGGACTATGGCTACACCTTC.

This rearrangement joins TRBV19 to TRBJ1-6; 8 nucleotides line up with TRBD1. The germline gives CDR1 LNHDA, CDR2 SQIVND (reference sequence). The V segment lost 6 bases and the J segment 7 bases; nucleotides outside the gene matches: 5. The CDR3 spans 14 residues. CDR3 residues: CASSLTGENSPLHF. The DNA for the CDR3 is TGTGCCAGTAGCCTGACAGGGGAAAATTCACCCCTCCACTTT.

V and J are TRBV7-2 and TRBJ1-2; maybe TRBD1 (6 bases). CDR1 and CDR2 (germline): SGHTA, FQGNSA. The length of the CDR3 is 18 residues. V dropped 5 bases and J dropped 4 bases, with 26 bases sitting between them. The CDR3 loop is CASSDDRKGLLVSYGYTF. The CDR3 DNA follows: TGTGCCAGCAGCGACGACAGGAAGGGTTTGTTGGTGAGCTATGGCTACACCTTC.

This clone is classed as medium-sized. V usage is TRBV19 and J usage is TRBJ2-1; TRBD2 agrees at 7 bases. Per the germline V gene, CDR1 is LNHDA and CDR2 is SQIVND (reference sequence). The junction had 7 bases not matched to a gene; V was cut back by 5 bases and J by 6 bases. This CDR3 comprises 14 residues. CDR3: CASSWSGNGNEQFF. CDR3 DNA: TGTGCCAGTAGTTGGAGCGGGAACGGCAATGAGCAGTTCTTC.

This clone was recorded a few times. The chain combines TRBV9 with TRBJ2-7; D gene ambiguous. V was trimmed by 7 bases and J by 2 bases, leaving 13 bases between them. Looked up from germline, CDR1 is SGDLS and CDR2 is YYNGEE. This CDR3 has 13 residues. This chain's CDR3 is CASSPPFTYEQYF. The CDR3 coding sequence is TGTGCCAGCTCACCACCGTTCACCTACGAGCAGTACTTC.

The chain links TRBV6-1 to TRBJ1-5; perhaps TRBD1 as D (5 bases). The CDR3 totals 13 residues. Trimming pared 5 bases from V and 5 bases from J, leaving 10 bases between. Germline-derived CDR1 and CDR2 are MNHNS and SASEGT. For the CDR3, the DNA is TGTGCCAGCAGTAAGGGACCTGATCAGCCCCAGCATTTT. This codes for CASSKGPDQPQHF.

V is TRBV27 and J is TRBJ2-1, with TRBD2 as a possible D gene (6 bases). CDR1 is MNHEY, CDR2 SMNVEV, per germline (reference sequence). The V end lost 2 bases, the J end lost 3 bases, and 8 bases lay between the germline ends. The CDR3 contains 14 residues. In DNA, the CDR3 is TGTGCCAGCAGTTTAGGGGGGATCTACAATGAGCAGTTCTTC. It specifies CASSLGGIYNEQFF.

This rearrangement joins TRBV4-1 to TRBJ2-1, with TRBD2 matching over 7 bases. The trim removed 0 bases at V and 8 bases at J, leaving 4 bases unmatched. Germline assignment: CDR1 MGHRA and CDR2 YSYEKL. This CDR3 is built from 14 residues. CDR3 nucleotide sequence: TGCGCCAGCAGCCAAGAGGAGCGGGGCTATGAGCAGTTCTTC. Its translation is CASSQEERGYEQFF.

The genes are TRBV4-3 and TRBJ2-5; 12 bases match TRBD1. Germline assignment: CDR1 LGHNA and CDR2 YSLEER. This CDR3 comprises 16 residues. Losses at the gene ends were 3 bases for V and 4 bases for J; bases not matched to a gene: 6. CDR3: CASSHGTGGLGETQYF. For the CDR3, the DNA is TGCGCCAGCAGCCACGGGACAGGGGGCCTTGGAGAGACCCAGTACTTC.

The chain carries TRBV5-1 and TRBJ2-7; D remains unclear. V lost 1 base and J lost 7, with 9 bases in between. The CDR3 has 12 amino acids. Germline V gene data show CDR1 as SGHRS and CDR2 as YFSETQ. DNA of the CDR3: TGCGCCAGCAGCTTGTCCGGGTCTGAGCAGTACTTC. The encoded protein is CASSLSGSEQYF.

The genes are TRBV13 and TRBJ2-7; tentatively, D is TRBD2 (6 bases). The CDR3 covers 15 residues. Germline lookup yields CDR1 PRHDT and CDR2 FYEKMQ (reference sequence). V lost 4 bases and J 0 bases, leaving 13 bases between the germline ends. CDR3 loop: CASSSTAGLSYEQYF. DNA of the CDR3: TGTGCCAGCAGCTCAACCGCGGGACTCTCCTACGAGCAGTACTTC. Full variable domain (rest looked up from reference TRBV13 and TRBJ2-7): AAGVIQSPRHLIKEKRETATLKCYPIPRHDTVYWYQQGPGQDPQFLISFYEKMQSDKGSIPDRFSAQQFSDYHSELNMSSLELGDSALYFCASSSTAGLSYEQYFGPGTRLTVT.

The chain couples TRBV7-6 to TRBJ1-3; TRBD1 is a possible D gene (5 bases). The CDR3 length is 13 residues. V was trimmed by 5 bases and J by 2 bases, leaving 7 bases between them. Germline CDR1 is SGHVS and CDR2 is FNYEAQ. The CDR3 nucleotides read TGTGCCAGCAGCCCGGGGCCTGGAAACACCATATATTTT. This gives the protein CASSPGPGNTIYF. The full variable domain, its missing parts supplied by reference TRBV7-6 and TRBJ1-3, is GAGVSQSPRYKVTKRGQDVALRCDPISGHVSLYWYRQALGQGPEFLTYFNYEAQQDKSGLPNDRFSAERPEGSISTLTIQRTEQRDSAMYRCASSPGPGNTIYFGEGSWLTVV.

V and J are TRBV19 and TRBJ2-1, with 9 nucleotides matching TRBD1. Trimming cost V 4 bases and J 1 base; bases outside gene matches: 5. This CDR3 is built from 16 residues. The germline V gene encodes CDR1 LNHDA and CDR2 SQIVND (reference sequence). CDR3 nucleotides: TGTGCCAGTAGTACTGACAGGGGGGTGTCCTACAATGAGCAGTTCTTC. This encodes CASSTDRGVSYNEQFF.

This chain connects TRBV5-1 to TRBJ2-1, with D perhaps TRBD2 (7 bases). CDR1 is SGHRS, CDR2 YFSETQ, per germline. Trimming removed 2 bases from V and 0 bases from J, with 12 bases in between. This CDR3 has 16 amino acids. This chain's CDR3 is CASSLPGGPSYNEQFF. In nucleotides, the CDR3 is TGCGCCAGCAGCTTACCGGGGGGCCCCTCCTACAATGAGCAGTTCTTC.

The chain recombines TRBV11-2 with TRBJ2-5; D not resolved. CDR3 length equals 15 residues. Germline V CDR1 and CDR2: SGHAT, FQNNGV. V lost 7 bases and J lost 5, with 20 bases in between. CDR3 in DNA: TGTGCCAGCACCCCGGTCGTACTCGGAGTTGAGACCCAGTACTTC. It is translated as CASTPVVLGVETQYF.

This chain connects TRBV10-1 to TRBJ1-2, with D hard to call. With 6 bases removed from V and 0 bases from J, the gap between germline ends came to 8 bases. CDR1 is WNHNN, CDR2 SYGVQD, per germline (reference sequence). The CDR3 consists of 13 residues. The CDR3 DNA is TGCGCCAGCAGCGGCAGACCTAACTATGGCTACACCTTC. Protein: CASSGRPNYGYTF.

J is TRBJ2-3 and V is TRBV19; 7 bases fit TRBD1. The CDR3 extends over 15 amino acids. CDR1 LNHDA and CDR2 SQIVND come from the germline V gene (reference sequence). Trimming at V came to 4 bases and at J to 2 bases, leaving 6 bases not matched to a gene. CDR3 loop: CASSNRDRTTDTQYF. DNA for the CDR3: TGTGCCAGTAGTAACCGGGACAGAACCACAGATACGCAGTATTTT.

This clone appeared once. The chain joins TRBV10-3 to TRBJ1-5; D is unclear. The germline CDR1 and CDR2 sequences are ENHRY and SYGVKD. The CDR3 runs to 14 residues. The V end lost 6 bases, the J end lost 1 base, and 10 bases lay between the germline ends. CDR3 sequence: CAIRAAGSNQPQHF. The CDR3 DNA reads as TGTGCCATCAGGGCGGCCGGAAGCAATCAGCCCCAGCATTTT.

The V gene is TRBV2, the J gene TRBJ2-5, with TRBD1 matching 10 bases. Germline CDR1 SNHLY, CDR2 FYNNEI. Germline trimming cut 4 bases from V and 5 bases from J; bases unmatched to any gene: 4. The CDR3 sequence is 14 residues long. The CDR3, as DNA: TGTGCCAGCAGTGGGGACAGGGGAGGGGAGACCCAGTACTTC. Its protein is CASSGDRGGETQYF.

The chain couples TRBV7-9 to TRBJ2-2; D ambiguous. Between the trimmed V and J ends, which lost 5 bases and 7 bases, there was a span of 14 bases. Germline assignment: CDR1 SEHNR and CDR2 FQNEAQ (reference sequence). The CDR3 is made up of 14 amino acids. The CDR3 loop reads CASSLLFPSGELFF. CDR3 sequence (DNA): TGTGCCAGCAGCCTTCTATTTCCTAGCGGGGAGCTGTTTTTT.

This sequence joins TRBV7-9 and TRBJ2-3, with D unresolved. V shed 2 bases and J shed 4 bases, with 10 bases lying between them. Germline V CDR1 and CDR2: SEHNR, FQNEAQ (reference sequence). This CDR3 contains 14 residues. In nucleotides, the CDR3 is TGTGCCAGCAGCTTACAGCGTTTCGCAGATACGCAGTATTTT. Translating gives CASSLQRFADTQYF.

The chain joins TRBV11-2 to TRBJ2-5, with D perhaps TRBD1 or TRBD2 (6 bases each). Germline lookup yields CDR1 SGHAT and CDR2 FQNNGV. There are 14 residues in the CDR3. Trimming left V 5 bases short and J 2 bases short, with 12 bases between. DNA of the CDR3: TGTGCCAGCAGCCCATCGGGGGCGCAAGAGACCCAGTACTTC. Its protein product is CASSPSGAQETQYF.

V and J are TRBV5-1 and TRBJ2-7; D possibly uses TRBD1 or TRBD2 (6 bases each). Trimming left V 3 bases short and J 0 bases short, with 19 bases between. Germline V CDR1 and CDR2: SGHRS, YFSETQ. The CDR3 is 17 amino acids. CDR3 sequence reads: CASSSGPGGFSSYEQYF. In DNA form, the CDR3 reads TGCGCCAGCAGCTCGGGACCCGGGGGCTTCAGCTCCTACGAGCAGTACTTC.

This rearrangement joins TRBV28 to TRBJ2-3; the D gene is possibly TRBD2 (6 bases). Trimming left V 5 bases short and J 6 bases short, with 15 bases between. This CDR3 is 14 amino acids long. In germline, CDR1 is MDHEN, CDR2 SYDVKM. CDR3 residues: CASSPPGGTDTQYF. DNA for the CDR3: TGTGCCAGCAGTCCCCCTGGCGGGACGGATACGCAGTATTTT.